The following is a T cell receptor beta chain sequence with its context. Its antigen is not known. CDR3 length equals 15 residues. Germline V gene data show CDR1 as WSHSY and CDR2 as SAAADI. Between the trimmed V and J ends, which lost 6 bases and 4 bases, there was a span of 18 bases. This specimen comes from a study of OX40 agonist ivuxolimab in advanced cancers. Study in general: It was ivuxolimab, an agonistic anti-OX40 (CD134) antibody, that patients were treated with. Points from the study as a whole: Specificity for antigen went undetermined in the expanded peripheral T cells. Blood T cells, both CD4+ and CD8+, expanded clonally by week 6 at 0.1 to 3.0 mg/kg.

Clones were read by immunoSEQ multiplex PCR, and TCRdb kept only the in-frame ones, dropping some. The sample yields roughly 70,000 clones, 75% to 85% seen once. The material sequenced was CD4+ or CD8+ T cells sorted from blood, taken in a trial of the OX40 agonist ivuxolimab. This sequence was found in an adult with an advanced solid tumor such as melanoma, head and neck, liver or kidney cancer. The chain employs TRBV10-2 and TRBJ1-2, with TRBD1 as a possible D gene (5 bases). The DNA for the CDR3 is TGCGCCAGCAGAAAAGGGGCGGGAGAGGGCTATGGCTACACCTTC. This translates into CASRKGAGEGYGYTF.